This T cell receptor (beta chain) emerged from a study of shared clonotypes between healthy human individuals. About the study: There were three CD4 naive, three CD4 memory, two CD8 naive and one CD8 memory plates per donor.

CD45RO-negative, CCR7-positively selected cells formed the naive CD8 fraction, excluding terminally differentiated effector memory CD45RA+ cells. Points on this clone: Its matching antigen is unknown.

Findings and limits, study-wide: The sampled material consisted only of blood, and tissue repertoires are likely to differ. A reduction in generation probabilities was seen for non-shared clonotypes relative to those shared by all four donors. Across a handful of donors, naive CD4 shared roughly 5%, naive CD8 over 3%, memory CD4 less than 2.5%, memory CD8 about 0.38%.

TCRdb's copy holds only in-frame clones and misses some; the assay was immunoSEQ multiplex PCR. The sample includes around 1,900,000 clones, around 93% of them seen just once. Per germline, CDR1 LNHDA and CDR2 SQIVND (reference sequence). V was trimmed by 2 bases and J by 10 bases, leaving 9 bases between them. This CDR3 is 12 amino acids long. Material for sequencing was naive CD8+ T cells from PBMCs. This chain connects TRBV19 to TRBJ2-1; D is uncertain. The origin of this receptor is a man between 18 and 35 years old in good health. Some clones in this sample may be carry-over from other donors' samples. CDR3 protein: CASSILAREQFF. CDR3 bases: TGTGCCAGTAGTATACTGGCTAGAGAGCAGTTCTTC.